The entry below gives a single T cell receptor beta chain sequence along with its context. The read terminates 3 residues before the CDR3 end, so the remaining end is supplied by the germline J gene. The junction had 4 bases not matched to a gene; V was cut back by 4 bases and J by 2 bases. Germline V CDR1 and CDR2: KGHSH, LQKENI. CDR3 length: 14 amino acids. The sample belongs to a study of Tregs in tolerant kidney transplant recipients. Related graft donors supplied nonmyeloablative bone marrow transplants, and mixed chimerism was transient. This table comes from immunoSEQ multiplex PCR, and its TCRdb copy is limited to in-frame clones, with some not included. The table for this sample gives some 30,000 clones.

The receptor was derived from a human patient who received a combined kidney and bone marrow transplant. Some T cells may be provided by the graft donor. This chain uses TRBV18 with TRBJ2-7; 8 nucleotides align to TRBD1. The specimen comprised CD4+ T cells from blood (PBMCs), sampled 24 months after the transplant. The sequenced CDR3 bases are TGTGCCAGCTCACGGGACAGGAGCCCCTACGAG. Protein product: CASSRDRSPYE. The full CDR3 reads CASSRDRSPYEQYF.